The clone carrying this TCR beta chain was seen a single time. This specimen comes from a study of blood T cell repertoires in COVID-19. Study-level background: T cells, B-cell-depleted T cells, or PBMCs provided the cDNA or gDNA that served as material.

V was cut by 0 bases and J by 2 bases, with 11 bases left in between. The length of the CDR3 is 15 residues. The germline gives CDR1 SGDLS, CDR2 YYNGEE. This table comes from immunoSEQ multiplex PCR, and its TCRdb copy is limited to in-frame clones, with some not included. Of under 200,000 clones listed, around four fifths are singletons. Sequencing was performed on peripheral blood. The V call is TRBV9, the J call TRBJ1-2; D not certain. This TCR was sampled from a woman between 65 and 79 years old with COVID-19, enrolled during active disease. CDR3 amino acids: CASSVAEPSNYGYTF. In nucleotides, the CDR3 is TGTGCCAGCAGCGTAGCTGAGCCTTCAAACTATGGCTACACCTTC.